The rows below give T cell receptor beta chains drawn from one sample of a study of human T cells and chemical hapten exposure. From the RACE reads, TCRdb called clonotypes with MiXCR, one entry per CDR3 protein. The table shows roughly 150,000 distinct CDR3 sequences, with 10% to 15% occurring only once. The material was whole blood, obtained in connection with sensitization to the hapten diphenylcyclopropenone (DPC). These receptors were collected from a woman in her fifties or sixties with alopecia areata. Some clones in this sample may be carry-over from other donors' samples. The CDR3 runs from the conserved cysteine through the conserved F or W. The D gene is left open where the match is weak. Some rows have no size entry. The others give once, few or many, or a class for an expanded clone.

V: TRBV10-3
size: few
J: TRBJ1-1
D: NA
DNA: TGTGCCATCAGTGAGTCGACGGCGGGGCTGAGCACTGAAGCTTTCTTT
CDR3: CAISESTAGLSTEAFF

V: TRBV5-1
size: many
J: TRBJ1-5
D: NA
DNA: TGCGCCAGCAGCTTGGAGGTCAATCAGCCCCAGCATTTT
CDR3: CASSLEVNQPQHF

V: TRBV19
size: NA
J: TRBJ2-3
D: NA
DNA: TGTGCCACCACCAGGGTTGGACCCTACGGAGATACGCAGTATTTT
CDR3: CATTRVGPYGDTQYF

V: TRBV29-1
size: few
J: TRBJ1-1
D: NA
DNA: TGCAGCGTCCGACTTACTATGAACACTGAAGCTTTCTTT
CDR3: CSVRLTMNTEAFF

V: TRBV6-1
size: NA
J: TRBJ2-1
D: NA
DNA: TGTGCCAGCAGTGAAGGCAATGAGCAGTTCTTC
CDR3: CASSEGNEQFF

V: TRBV6-5
size: many
J: TRBJ2-7
D: NA
DNA: TGTGCCAGCAGCCCAACCCTTTGGCAAGCAGTCTACGAGCAGTACTTC
CDR3: CASSPTLWQAVYEQYF

V: TRBV5-1
size: many
J: TRBJ2-1
D: TRBD2
DNA: TGCGCCAGCAGCTTGGAGGGACTACATAGACCCCCTACTGACAATGAGCAGTTCTTC
CDR3: CASSLEGLHRPPTDNEQFF

V: TRBV29-1
size: few
J: TRBJ1-1
D: NA
DNA: TGCAGCGTTGCGTGGACGGTGAACACTGAAGCTTTCTTT
CDR3: CSVAWTVNTEAFF

V: TRBV5-1
size: few
J: TRBJ2-3
D: NA
DNA: TGCGCCAGCAGCTCCGGCGGCTCAGATACGCAGTATTTT
CDR3: CASSSGGSDTQYF

V: TRBV6-5
size: many
J: TRBJ2-2
D: TRBD1
DNA: TGTGCCAGCAGTTTTTTCCAGACAGGGGGCGTTGCCGGGGAGCTGTTTTTT
CDR3: CASSFFQTGGVAGELFF

V: TRBV7-2
size: few
J: TRBJ1-2
D: NA
DNA: TGTGCCAGCAGCCCGACTATAAACTATGGCTACACCTTC
CDR3: CASSPTINYGYTF

V: TRBV25-1
size: NA
J: TRBJ2-7
D: TRBD1
DNA: TGTGCCAGCAGTGAACGGACAGGGAGGGAGCAGTACTTC
CDR3: CASSERTGREQYF

V: TRBV11-2
size: many
J: TRBJ2-1
D: TRBD2
DNA: TGTGCCAGCAGCTCACTAGCGGGAGGTCCTGGTCTTAAGTTCTTC
CDR3: CASSSLAGGPGLKFF

V: TRBV4-1
size: NA
J: TRBJ1-5
D: NA
DNA: TGCGCCAGCAGCCAAGACGCAGGGTCGGGGCAGCCCCAGCATTTT
CDR3: CASSQDAGSGQPQHF

V: TRBV18
size: NA
J: TRBJ2-5
D: TRBD1
DNA: TGTGCCAGCTCCCAACAAGGCGTTGGACCGGGACAGCCCCGGAAAGAGACCCAGTACTTC
CDR3: CASSQQGVGPGQPRKETQYF

V: TRBV7-2
size: few
J: TRBJ2-5
D: NA
DNA: TGTGCCAGCAGCTCCCGGGACGGAGAGACCCAGTACTTC
CDR3: CASSSRDGETQYF